This record looks at one TCR beta chain sequence and its context. The antigen this receptor binds is unknown. The junction differs from germline at one of its ends, possibly a read error. This CDR3 is also generated by other DNA sequences in the sample. The entry originates in a study of metastatic and nonmetastatic thyroid tumors (dated by TCRdb to about 2020). For the study in its entirety: Repertoires from peripheral blood and from tumor or nodule tissue samples of malignant and benign thyroid patients were compared. Beyond this particular receptor, the publication reports: TCR beta diversity was reported as significantly higher in malignant tumors than in benign nodules, in both blood and tumor samples.

No patient had received any treatment before thyroid surgery. Patient clinical samples collected from 2012 to 2018 were retrospectively analysed using T-cell receptor beta sequencing. In the germline V gene (reference sequence), CDR1 corresponds to GTSNPN and CDR2 to SVGIG. The CDR3 runs 14 residues from the cysteine to the phenylalanine. Only the CDR3 DNA is retained, 42 bases long and in frame from the first base. Library generation was performed with PCR. For sequencing, an Illumina HiSeq 4000 was employed. High-throughput sequencing was used to profile the TCR beta-chain CDR3 region of each patient. On the study's bioinformatics: CDR3 differences across clinicopathological groups were used to build a classifier for discriminating distant-metastatic papillary thyroid cancer patients. The Shannon index was used to assess repertoire diversity, and the Morisita-Horn index was used to assess tumor-blood repertoire similarity. The public reads were quality trimmed at Q25 with fastp and then assembled into clones with MiXCR by TCRdb, keeping productive beta chains. These V and J calls are TCRdb output, not the study's own analysis. For this sample there are more than 20,000 clones; about a quarter appear just once. Together, the top ten hold 5% to 7% of the sample.

Source material: tumor tissue. The rearrangement joined TRBV30 to TRBJ2-7, and 7 bases in between align with TRBD2. The receptor was isolated from a female donor with papillary thyroid cancer or a benign thyroid nodule (not recorded which). Some clones in this sample may be carry-over from other donors' samples. The CDR3 protein sequence reads: CAWSVEPSGHEQYF. The DNA sequence is as follows: TGCGCCTGGAGTGTAGAGCCTAGCGGCCACGAGCAGTACTTC.